These T cell receptor beta chains were read from a single sample in a study of human T cells and chemical hapten exposure. TCRdb reprocessed the 5' RACE reads via MiXCR and lists one record per CDR3 protein. The table records around 140,000 distinct CDR3 sequences, around 4.1% of them present only once. These TCRs come from a female donor in good health. Each CDR3 is given with its conserved first and last residue. D genes are given only for firm matches. Clone size, where shown, is once, few, many, or a class for clones that have expanded.

cdr3_nt	cdr3_aa	d_call	v_call	j_call	clone_size
TGTGCCAGCAGTTTTAACGGGATTACCTACGAGCAGTACTTC	CASSFNGITYEQYF	.	TRBV28	TRBJ2-7	few
TGTGCCAGCAGCCAAGATATAGGTCGCGGAAAGAAAAACAATGAGCAGTTCTTC	CASSQDIGRGKKNNEQFF	.	TRBV3-1	TRBJ2-1	.
TGTGCCAGCAGTGCCCCAGGGGTAGCGAACTATGGCTACACCTTC	CASSAPGVANYGYTF	.	TRBV28	TRBJ1-2	many
TGTGCCAGCAGCTTAGCTATAACAGCTGAAGAGACCCAGTACTTC	CASSLAITAEETQYF	.	TRBV7-8	TRBJ2-5	many
TGCAGTGCTCAAACTCATGGGCTCTACGAGCAGTACTTC	CSAQTHGLYEQYF	.	TRBV20-1	TRBJ2-7	many
TGCGCCAGCAGCTTGGAGTCAACTAACTATGGCTACACCTTC	CASSLESTNYGYTF	.	TRBV5-1	TRBJ1-2	many
TGTGCCAGCAGTTACTCGACAGGGGTCACTGAAGCTTTCTTT	CASSYSTGVTEAFF	TRBD1	TRBV6-5	TRBJ1-1	many
TGTGCCAGCAGCCAAGATCTCGACGTCCTGACTTTC	CASSQDLDVLTF	.	TRBV4-2	TRBJ2-6	many
TGCAGTGCTAGCCCCCACGATGAGCAGTTCTTC	CSASPHDEQFF	.	TRBV20-1	TRBJ2-1	many
TGTGCCAGCAGACTCACCGGGACAGGGGGTTCTGGCTACACCTTC	CASRLTGTGGSGYTF	TRBD1	TRBV6-2/TRBV6-3	TRBJ1-2	many
TGTGCCAGCGCTCGGGACACCCTTCAGTTCTTC	CASARDTLQFF	.	TRBV7-2	TRBJ2-1	many
TGCAGTGCTAGTACATTTGGGAGGGCGAACACTGAAGCTTTCTTT	CSASTFGRANTEAFF	.	TRBV20-1	TRBJ1-1	many
TGTGCCAGCAGCTTAAGACAGGGAGAGGTGTCGAACACTGAAGCTTTCTTT	CASSLRQGEVSNTEAFF	TRBD1	TRBV7-2	TRBJ1-1	many
TGTGCCAGCAGTTGGACAGACCAAGAGACCCAGTACTTC	CASSWTDQETQYF	.	TRBV12-3/TRBV12-4	TRBJ2-5	.
TGTGCCAGCAGGCGGGACAGTGAAGCTTTCTTT	CASRRDSEAFF	TRBD1	TRBV6-5	TRBJ1-1	many
TGTGCCAGCAGTTCAAACGGACAGCCCTTTAGCACAGATACGCAGTATTTT	CASSSNGQPFSTDTQYF	.	TRBV6-6	TRBJ2-3	many
TGTGCCAGCAGTTTAGCCAGGGGGGGAACGGAAAAACTGTTTTTT	CASSLARGGTEKLFF	TRBD1	TRBV12-3/TRBV12-4	TRBJ1-4	many
TGTGCCAGCAGCCGGGACCCCTCGGGGGCCCTCCACTTT	CASSRDPSGALHF	.	TRBV7-3	TRBJ1-6	many
TGTACCTCTAAAAAACAGGGCGGCCGGAAAGAGACCCAGTACTTC	CTSKKQGGRKETQYF	.	TRBV6-2/TRBV6-3	TRBJ2-5	few
TGTGCCAGCAGGGGTGTTCTTAGGGGATTTTCCCACTCCTACAATGAGCAGTTCTTC	CASRGVLRGFSHSYNEQFF	.	TRBV7-9	TRBJ2-1	many
TGTGCCAGCAGTTATAGGGCGGGGAACACTGAAGCTTTCTTT	CASSYRAGNTEAFF	.	TRBV6-5	TRBJ1-1	many
TGCAGCGTTGAGGGTAGATACAATGAGCAGTTCTTC	CSVEGRYNEQFF	.	TRBV29-1	TRBJ2-1	many
TGTGCCAGCAGCTTCGGACTAGCGGGGGGAAGAGATACGCAGTATTTT	CASSFGLAGGRDTQYF	TRBD2	TRBV28	TRBJ2-3	many
TGTGCCAGCACTCCGTCGGCTAGCGGGGTCGATGAGCAGTTCTTC	CASTPSASGVDEQFF	TRBD2	TRBV9	TRBJ2-1	few
TGTGCCAGCGAAAAAACGAGGGGGGGGACTGAAGCTTTCTTT	CASEKTRGGTEAFF	.	TRBV14	TRBJ1-1	.
TGTGCCAGCAGCCAACACCTTAGCGGGGGGGCCCCTGGGGCCAACGTCCTGACTTTC	CASSQHLSGGAPGANVLTF	TRBD2	TRBV4-2	TRBJ2-6	many
TGCAGTGCTAGAGACCCGGAAATAAGACTAGCGGGGGGGCAATTTAGCACAGATACGCAGTATTTT	CSARDPEIRLAGGQFSTDTQYF	TRBD2	TRBV20-1	TRBJ2-3	many
TGTGCCAGCAGCAACCCTCACCGGGGGCCTGTCTCCTACAATGAGCAGTTCTTC	CASSNPHRGPVSYNEQFF	.	TRBV14	TRBJ2-1	many
TGTGCCAGTAGTTCCCTCCCGGGGCAGGACTATGGCGACACCTTC	CASSSLPGQDYGDTF	.	TRBV19	TRBJ1-2	.